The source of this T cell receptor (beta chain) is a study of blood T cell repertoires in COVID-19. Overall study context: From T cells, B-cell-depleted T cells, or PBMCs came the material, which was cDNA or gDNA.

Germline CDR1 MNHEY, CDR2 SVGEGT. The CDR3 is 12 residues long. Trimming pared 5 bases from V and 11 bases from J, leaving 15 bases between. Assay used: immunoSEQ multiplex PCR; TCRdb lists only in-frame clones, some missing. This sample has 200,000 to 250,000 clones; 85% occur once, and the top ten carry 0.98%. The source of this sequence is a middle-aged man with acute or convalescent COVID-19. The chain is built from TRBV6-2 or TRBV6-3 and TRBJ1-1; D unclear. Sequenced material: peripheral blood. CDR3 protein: CASSPKKWAAFF. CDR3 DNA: TGTGCCAGCAGTCCAAAAAAGTGGGCGGCTTTCTTT.